Presented here are 32 T cell receptor beta chains from one specimen sequenced in a study of cytomegalovirus exposure and HLA in healthy donors. The PCR employed 60 Vbeta primers together with 13 Jbeta primers. The protocol was immunoSEQ multiplex PCR, while the TCRdb copy is restricted to in-frame clones and leaves out a portion. The profile shows under 200,000 clones, 70% to 90% of them singletons. The sequenced sample consisted of PBMCs. The receptors derive from a young man in good health and CMV-seropositive.

This clone was counted a few times. J is TRBJ1-1 and V is TRBV7-9; a weak D match, TRBD1 (6 bases). The CDR3 length is 14 residues. Germline V gene sequence: CDR1 SEHNR, CDR2 FQNEAQ (reference sequence). V shed 8 bases and J shed 1 base, with 14 bases lying between them. CDR3 DNA sequence: TGTGCCAGCGCATTACAGGGAACGAACACTGAAGCTTTCTTT. Its translation is CASALQGTNTEAFF.

This clone was seen a few times. V gene TRBV29-1 combines with J gene TRBJ1-1; no firm D call. The CDR3 covers 12 residues. Looked up from germline, CDR1 is SQVTM and CDR2 is ANQGSEA. Trimming shortened V by 4 bases and J by 6 bases, and 12 bases separated the two germline ends. CDR3 bases: TGCAGCGTTGTATCTCTAGGCGCTGAAGCTTTCTTT. Its protein is CSVVSLGAEAFF.

The chain employs TRBV10-3 and TRBJ1-2; D possibly corresponds to TRBD1 (5 bases). The CDR3 is 14 amino acids. V gave up 0 bases and J gave up 6 bases, with 11 bases separating them. Germline assignment: CDR1 ENHRY and CDR2 SYGVKD. Written as DNA, the CDR3 is TGTGCCATCAGTGAGTCACAGGCTCACCATGGCTACACCTTC. Translated: CAISESQAHHGYTF.

The rearrangement joins TRBV19 to TRBJ1-4; D not certain. Trimming pared 5 bases from V and 6 bases from J, leaving 16 bases between. Germline CDR1 LNHDA, CDR2 SQIVND (reference sequence). This CDR3 comprises 15 residues. The CDR3 protein is CASSEVGEIDEKLFF. CDR3 in DNA: TGTGCCAGTAGTGAGGTCGGCGAGATTGATGAAAAACTGTTTTTT.

On this clone itself: Relative to the germline gene, one junction end is altered; a read error may explain this. The chain couples TRBV6-1 to TRBJ2-1; tentative D call: TRBD2 (6 bases). The CDR3 runs to 14 residues. CDR1 and CDR2 from the germline V gene are MNHNS and SASEGT. This chain's CDR3 is CASSEVRGYNEQFF. The CDR3 DNA is TGTGCCAGCAGCGAAGTGCGGGGCTACAATGAGCAGTTCTTC.

CDR3 bases: TGCGCCAGCAGCTTTTCGGCGGATAAAGAGACCCAGTACTTC. This encodes CASSFSADKETQYF. This chain uses TRBV5-1 with TRBJ2-5; D unclear. The CDR3 consists of 14 residues. The germline CDR1 and CDR2 sequences are SGHRS and YFSETQ. The V end was cut by 2 bases, the J end by 3 bases, with 11 bases between.

The CDR3 reads CASSSRTGDTGELFF. CDR3 coding DNA: TGTGCCAGCAGCTCCCGGACAGGTGACACCGGGGAGCTGTTTTTT. J is TRBJ2-2 and V is TRBV7-9, with 7 bases identical to TRBD1. The CDR3 consists of 15 residues. In germline, CDR1 is SEHNR, CDR2 FQNEAQ (reference sequence). Trimming at V came to 4 bases and at J to 3 bases, leaving 5 bases not matched to a gene.

V is TRBV5-6 and J is TRBJ2-7; 12 bases align to TRBD2. Germline V gene data show CDR1 as SGHDT and CDR2 as YYEEEE. V lost 2 bases, J lost 0 bases, and 9 bases stayed unmatched. CDR3 size: 18 residues. The CDR3 is CASSLGLAGTINSYEQYF. CDR3 in DNA: TGTGCCAGCAGCTTAGGACTAGCGGGGACAATAAACTCCTACGAGCAGTACTTC.

The chain has TRBV29-1 and TRBJ1-1; no clear D. Germline CDR1 is SQVTM and CDR2 is ANQGSEA. Trimming removed 4 bases from V and 3 bases from J, with 12 bases in between. The CDR3 has 13 residues. CDR3 coding DNA: TGCAGCGTTGGCGGGCACGGACACACTGAAGCTTTCTTT. It translates to CSVGGHGHTEAFF. Using reference TRBV29-1 and TRBJ1-1 for the parts outside the CDR3, the full variable domain is SAVISQKPSRDICQRGTSLTIQCQVDSQVTMMFWYRQQPGQSLTLIATANQGSEATYESGFVIDKFPISRPNLTFSTLTVSNMSPEDSSIYLCSVGGHGHTEAFFGQGTRLTVV.

The chain employs TRBV13 and TRBJ2-1; D not resolved. CDR3 length: 15 residues. Looked up from germline, CDR1 is PRHDT and CDR2 is FYEKMQ (reference sequence). Trimming shortened V by 5 bases and J by 2 bases, and 13 bases separated the two germline ends. CDR3 in amino acids: CASSIDTQPYNEQFF. CDR3 coding DNA: TGTGCCAGCAGCATCGACACACAACCCTACAATGAGCAGTTCTTC.

This clone was counted between two and nine times. Here the CDR3 DNA reads TGCGCCAGCAGCTCCAGGGGGATCGAGCAGTACTTC. This codes for CASSSRGIEQYF. The genes are TRBV5-1 and TRBJ2-7; TRBD1 matches 7 bases. Looked up from germline, CDR1 is SGHRS and CDR2 is YFSETQ. Trimming took 3 bases from V and 6 from J; bases not matched to a gene: 3. This CDR3 has 12 amino acids.

This chain links TRBV7-9 with TRBJ2-3, with D possibly being TRBD2 (5 bases). Deletions cut 5 bases from V and 4 bases from J, with 7 bases between. This CDR3 region has 12 residues. The germline CDR1 and CDR2 sequences are SEHNR and FQNEAQ (reference sequence). The CDR3 loop is CASSLGADTQYF. The CDR3 nucleotides read TGTGCCAGCAGCCTCGGGGCAGATACGCAGTATTTT.

A few counts support this clone. The CDR3 protein is CASSYSIRGHGELFF. CDR3 DNA sequence: TGTGCCAGCAGTTACTCGATCAGGGGGCACGGGGAGCTGTTTTTT. V usage is TRBV6-5 and J usage is TRBJ2-2, with 8 bases aligning to TRBD1. CDR3 length equals 15 residues. The junction had 4 bases not matched to a gene; V was cut back by 0 bases and J by 7 bases. Germline V gene lookup returns CDR1 MNHEY and CDR2 SVGAGI.

Turning to this clone: Additional DNA sequences in this sample encode the identical CDR3. The J gene is TRBJ1-1, the V gene TRBV5-1; possible D gene TRBD1, 6 bases. V gave up 0 bases and J gave up 1 base, with 7 bases separating them. In germline, CDR1 is SGHRS, CDR2 YFSETQ. The CDR3 length is 14 residues. The CDR3 sequence: CASSLVQGNTEAFF. CDR3 nucleotide sequence: TGCGCCAGCAGCTTGGTACAGGGGAACACTGAAGCTTTCTTT.

V gene TRBV14 combines with J gene TRBJ2-5; perhaps TRBD2 as D (6 bases). Between the trimmed V and J ends, which lost 5 bases and 4 bases, there was a span of 8 bases. Germline V gives CDR1 SGHDN, CDR2 FVKESK. The CDR3 spans 12 residues. The DNA of the CDR3 is TGTGCCAGCAGCGTGGGGGGAGAGACCCAGTACTTC. This translates into CASSVGGETQYF.

This chain uses TRBV30 with TRBJ2-7, with TRBD1 as a possible D gene (6 bases). The CDR3 has 14 amino acids. The germline V and J ends were trimmed by 3 bases and 2 bases, with 14 bases remaining between them. Germline assignment: CDR1 GTSNPN and CDR2 SVGIG (reference sequence). CDR3 bases: TGTGCCTGGAGGGAACAGGGACCTGCCTACGAGCAGTACTTC. This codes for CAWREQGPAYEQYF.

This clone was counted a few times. The V and J genes are TRBV2 and TRBJ2-3, with a tentative D call TRBD1 (5 bases). Trimming took 7 bases from V and 5 from J, leaving 10 bases between them. The CDR3 is 12 residues long. Germline V CDR1 and CDR2: SNHLY, FYNNEI. CDR3 coding DNA: TGTGCCAGCAAGGGGCTTGAAGATACGCAGTATTTT. Its protein product is CASKGLEDTQYF.

V is TRBV18 and J is TRBJ1-5; 8 bases fit TRBD1. With 6 bases clipped from V and 7 bases from J, the junction kept 11 bases outside the gene matches. CDR1 and CDR2 from the germline V gene are KGHSH and LQKENI. CDR3 length: 15 residues. The CDR3 protein is CASSPPGQGGQPQHF. CDR3 nucleotides: TGTGCCAGCTCCCCGCCAGGACAGGGTGGACAGCCCCAGCATTTT. The full variable domain, its missing parts supplied by reference TRBV18 and TRBJ1-5, is NAGVMQNPRHLVRRRGQEARLRCSPMKGHSHVYWYRQLPEEGLKFMVYLQKENIIDESGMPKERFSAEFPKEGPSILRIQQVVRGDSAAYFCASSPPGQGGQPQHFGDGTRLSIL.

The chain employs TRBV18 and TRBJ1-2; 7 bases line up with TRBD1. This CDR3 is 15 amino acids long. Germline loops: CDR1 KGHSH, CDR2 LQKENI. The V and J ends lost 0 bases and 5 bases, in that order; junction bases with no gene match: 6. The CDR3 sequence is CASSPPSRGDYGYTF. The CDR3 region has the DNA TGTGCCAGCTCACCACCCAGCAGGGGGGATTATGGCTACACCTTC.

To note about this clone: The same CDR3 arises from other DNA sequences in this sample as well. The chain carries TRBV5-1 and TRBJ2-7, with a tentative D call TRBD2 (6 bases). The CDR3 sequence is 14 residues long. CDR1 and CDR2 (germline): SGHRS, YFSETQ. V was trimmed by 1 base and J by 0 bases, leaving 8 bases between them. The CDR3 region has the DNA TGCGCCAGCAGCTTGTACGGGAGCTCCTACGAGCAGTACTTC. Encoded protein: CASSLYGSSYEQYF.

The chain uses TRBV19 and TRBJ1-5; possible D gene TRBD1, 6 bases. V was shortened by 6 bases and J by 5 bases, with 14 bases between the two germline ends. The CDR3 has 14 residues. Germline values: CDR1 LNHDA, CDR2 SQIVND (reference sequence). The CDR3 nucleotides read TGTGCCAGTAGCCCTGGGACACCACATCAGCCCCAGCATTTT. This gives the protein CASSPGTPHQPQHF.

The CDR3 coding sequence is TGTGCCAGCAGCCCTAGACAGGGTTCGGTTGAGCAGTTCTTC. It codes for CASSPRQGSVEQFF. The chain employs TRBV7-9 and TRBJ2-1; 7 nucleotides align to TRBD1. In germline, CDR1 is SEHNR, CDR2 FQNEAQ (reference sequence). Losses at the gene ends were 5 bases for V and 9 bases for J; bases not matched to a gene: 10. The CDR3 runs to 14 residues.

The V and J genes are TRBV9 and TRBJ2-7, with D possibly being TRBD1 (5 bases). The V gene's germline CDR1 is SGDLS and CDR2 YYNGEE. This CDR3 region has 14 residues. V shed 0 bases and J shed 2 bases, with 9 bases lying between them. CDR3 residues: CASSVGQGPYEQYF. CDR3 DNA: TGTGCCAGCAGCGTAGGTCAGGGTCCCTACGAGCAGTACTTC.

The chain is built from TRBV30 and TRBJ2-7; perhaps TRBD2 as D (5 bases). With 4 bases removed from V and 5 bases from J, the gap between germline ends came to 21 bases. This CDR3 comprises 15 residues. Germline V gene data show CDR1 as GTSNPN and CDR2 as SVGIG (reference sequence). In DNA form, the CDR3 reads TGTGCCTGGAAAAACTCTGAGGGAGCCCTCCACGAGCAGTACTTC. Protein sequence: CAWKNSEGALHEQYF.

The chain couples TRBV30 to TRBJ2-7, with D perhaps TRBD1 (5 bases). This CDR3 has 12 amino acids. V lost 7 bases, J lost 3 bases, and 13 bases lay in between. Germline V gives CDR1 GTSNPN, CDR2 SVGIG (reference sequence). The DNA for the CDR3 is TGTGCCTATTGGACACCAAACTACGAGCAGTACTTC. Its translation is CAYWTPNYEQYF.

A remark on this clone: One end of the junction is discordant with germline, which a read error may explain. The chain is built from TRBV19 and TRBJ1-2, with TRBD1 matching 8 bases. The CDR3 is 14 amino acids. CDR1 is LNHDA and CDR2 is SQIVND in the germline V gene (reference sequence). This CDR3 reads CASSMFAGQAFPGF. CDR3 DNA: TGTGCCAGTAGTATGTTTGCGGGACAGGCCTTTCCAGGCTTC.

The V gene is TRBV9, the J gene TRBJ2-1; 7 bases fit TRBD1. This CDR3 has 15 amino acids. Germline V gene lookup returns CDR1 SGDLS and CDR2 YYNGEE. V lost 4 bases, J lost 0 bases, and 4 bases stayed unmatched. The CDR3, as DNA: TGTGCCAGCAGCAGTACAGGGGCCTCCTACAATGAGCAGTTCTTC. Residues: CASSSTGASYNEQFF.

This clone was counted once. V is TRBV6-9 and J is TRBJ1-2; D possibly corresponds to TRBD1 (6 bases). The germline V gene encodes CDR1 MNHGY and CDR2 SVAAGI. This CDR3 contains 14 residues. The germline V and J ends were trimmed by 7 bases and 4 bases, with 16 bases remaining between them. CDR3: CASNHSGVSYGYTF. The DNA for the CDR3 is TGTGCCAGCAACCACTCAGGGGTGTCCTATGGCTACACCTTC.

This clone was observed a few times. The chain joins TRBV6-5 to TRBJ1-1; 7 nucleotides line up with TRBD1. In germline, CDR1 is MNHEY, CDR2 SVGAGI. CDR3 length: 14 residues. V dropped 6 bases and J dropped 4; count of bases not matched to a gene: 8. CDR3 coding DNA: TGTGCCAGCAGACTGACAGGGCGGAGCACTGAAGCTTTCTTT. Translating it yields CASRLTGRSTEAFF.

The chain uses TRBV27 and TRBJ2-7; D perhaps matches TRBD1 (6 bases). V was trimmed by 0 bases and J by 0 bases, leaving 9 bases between them. Germline CDR1 reads MNHEY; CDR2 reads SMNVEV (reference sequence). The CDR3 spans 15 residues. The CDR3 bases are TGTGCCAGCAGTTTATCGAGGACAGCCTCCTACGAGCAGTACTTC. It codes for CASSLSRTASYEQYF.

With regard to this clone: A much larger clone lies a single base off, so this may be a read error. The CDR3 loop reads CASSVDRNTEAFF. CDR3 bases: TGTGCCAGCAGCGTCGACAGGAACACTGAAGCTTTCTTT. J is TRBJ1-1 and V is TRBV6-1, with D possibly TRBD1 on 5 matching bases. CDR3 length: 13 residues. The V gene's germline CDR1 is MNHNS and CDR2 SASEGT. Trimming left V 6 bases short and J 1 base short, with 9 bases between.

V gene TRBV2 combines with J gene TRBJ1-2, with D perhaps TRBD1 (6 bases). V lost 3 bases and J lost 4, with 21 bases in between. Germline V gene data show CDR1 as SNHLY and CDR2 as FYNNEI. There are 17 residues in the CDR3. The CDR3 reads CASSDGPAGALAYGYTF. In nucleotides, the CDR3 is TGTGCCAGCAGTGACGGGCCCGCAGGGGCGCTTGCCTATGGCTACACCTTC. Filled out from reference TRBV2 and TRBJ1-2, the complete variable domain reads EPEVTQTPSHQVTQMGQEVILRCVPISNHLYFYWYRQILGQKVEFLVSFYNNEISEKSEIFDDQFSVERPDGSNFTLKIRSTKLEDSAMYFCASSDGPAGALAYGYTFGSGTRLTVV.